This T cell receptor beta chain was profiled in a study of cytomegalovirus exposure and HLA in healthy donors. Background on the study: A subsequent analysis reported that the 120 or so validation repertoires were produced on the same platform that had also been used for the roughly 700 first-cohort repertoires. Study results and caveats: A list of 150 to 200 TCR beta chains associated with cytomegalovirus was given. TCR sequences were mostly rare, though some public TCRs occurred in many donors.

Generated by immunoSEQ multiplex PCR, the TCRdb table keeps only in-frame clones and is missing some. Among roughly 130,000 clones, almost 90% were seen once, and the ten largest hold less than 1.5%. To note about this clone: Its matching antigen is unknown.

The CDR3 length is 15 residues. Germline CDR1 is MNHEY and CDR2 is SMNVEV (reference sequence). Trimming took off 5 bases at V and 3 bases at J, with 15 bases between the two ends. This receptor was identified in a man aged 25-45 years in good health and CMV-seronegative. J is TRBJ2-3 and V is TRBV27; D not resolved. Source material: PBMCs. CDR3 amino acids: CASSQQFAPTDTQYF. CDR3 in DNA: TGTGCCAGCAGTCAACAGTTTGCCCCAACAGATACGCAGTATTTT.